This T cell receptor beta chain was sequenced for a study of cytomegalovirus exposure and HLA in healthy donors. Both 60 Vbeta primers and 13 Jbeta primers went into the PCR. Sequenced by immunoSEQ multiplex PCR; TCRdb stores in-frame clones only, minus some. The data hold around 170,000 clones, with approximately 71% observed a single time. Trimming cost V 2 bases and J 6 bases; bases outside gene matches: 5. CDR3 length: 14 residues. Germline V CDR1 and CDR2: SGDLS, YYNGEE. The rearrangement links TRBV9 to TRBJ2-7, with 10 bases that match TRBD1. What was sequenced was PBMCs. This TCR was recovered from a girl aged 10 to 17 in good health and CMV-seronegative. The CDR3 region has the DNA TGTGCCAGCAGCGTTGGGACAGGGGCTCTCGAGCAGTACTTC. It codes for CASSVGTGALEQYF.